This entry lists 3 T cell receptor beta chains sequenced from one sample in a study of T-cell memory formation after mild COVID-19. TCRdb recomputed calls from the 5' RACE reads with MiXCR, one row per CDR3 protein. The table has some 450,000 distinct CDR3 sequences, 20% seen once. The sample comprised PBMCs or a T cell subset sorted from them (not recorded which). The receptors originated from an adult woman who had mild COVID-19 (a few samples of this study predate the infection). Cell type and time point are not known.

This clonotype was seen only a few times. The chain has TRBV20-1 and TRBJ2-7; weak D call: TRBD2 (5 bases). This CDR3 spans 14 amino acids. CDR1 and CDR2 (germline): DFQATT, SNEGSKA (reference sequence). V lost 2 bases and J 4 bases, leaving 15 bases between the germline ends. The CDR3 DNA is TGCAGTGCTAGACCGCCTTGGACTGGATACGAGCAGTACTTC. Its translation: CSARPPWTGYEQYF.

This clonotype was seen at least ten times. The V call is TRBV6-5, the J call TRBJ2-2; D assignment may be TRBD1 or TRBD2 (5 bases each). The CDR3 length is 14 residues. Trimming removed 5 bases at V and 6 bases at J, with 13 bases between. Looked up from germline, CDR1 is MNHEY and CDR2 is SVGAGI. The CDR3 DNA sequence: TGTGCCAGCAGTAGCTACGGGACCGCCGGGGAGCTGTTTTTT. It codes for CASSSYGTAGELFF.

Note on this clonotype: A much larger clonotype is one base distant, so this may be a read error. CDR3 sequence: CASSYDHRRADTQETQYF. The CDR3, as DNA: TGTGCCAGCAGCTACGACCATCGACGAGCGGATACTCAAGAGACCCAGTACTTC. The chain combines TRBV11-3 with TRBJ2-5; a possible D gene is TRBD2 (5 bases). V lost 4 bases, J lost 2 bases, and 23 bases lay in between. Looked up from germline, CDR1 is SGHNT and CDR2 is YENEEA. The CDR3 runs 18 residues.